Listed below are T cell receptor beta chains from one sample, sequenced in a study of a mutant IDH1 vaccine in newly diagnosed glioma. Some clones are missing from TCRdb's copy, which holds only in-frame ones; the method was immunoSEQ multiplex PCR. Here the sample spans 65,000 or so clones, roughly 85% being singletons. No antigen has been assigned to these receptors. The material sequenced was PBMCs, taken from a glioma patient whose treatment included an IDH1 peptide vaccine. The receptors derive from a man aged 25-45 years with glioma. The CDR3 runs from the conserved cysteine through the conserved F or W. Fields, in order: D gene, V gene, J gene, CDR3 length, clone size, CDR3 DNA, CDR3 protein. A D gene is named only where the DNA matches it firmly. Size values are once, few and many counts, or a class for expanded clones, and some rows have none.

TRBD1	TRBV27	TRBJ2-7	13	NA	TGTGCCAGCAGTTTGGGACAGGGGAGGGAGCAGTACTTC	CASSLGQGREQYF
NA	TRBV19	TRBJ1-1	12	NA	TGTGCCAGTAGTATATCCGACAGGGAAGCTTTCTTT	CASSISDREAFF
NA	TRBV27	TRBJ1-2	18	once	TGTGCCAGCAGTTTTACGACGTCAGGGACCAGCTGGGACTATGGCTACACCTTC	CASSFTTSGTSWDYGYTF
NA	TRBV5-1	TRBJ1-1	13	NA	TGCGCCAGCAGCTTTCAGGGGAACACTGAAGCTTTCTTT	CASSFQGNTEAFF
TRBD2	TRBV6-5	TRBJ2-3	16	NA	TGTGCCAGCAGTTATGTGGCGGGGGGTATCACAGATACGCAGTATTTT	CASSYVAGGITDTQYF
TRBD1	TRBV4-1	TRBJ2-7	15	NA	TGCGCCAGCAGCAGTACAGGGGACGGGTCCTACGAGCAGTACTTC	CASSSTGDGSYEQYF
NA	TRBV2	TRBJ1-6	13	NA	TGTGCCAGCAGCACAGAAAATAATTCACCCCTCCACTTT	CASSTENNSPLHF
NA	TRBV25-1	TRBJ2-3	12	NA	TGTGCCAGCAGCACTATCGGGGGCACGCAGTATTTT	CASSTIGGTQYF
NA	TRBV7-2	TRBJ2-3	15	NA	TGTGCCAGCAGCTCGGACGGAGCTAGCACAGATACGCAGTATTTT	CASSSDGASTDTQYF
NA	TRBV10-3	TRBJ1-2	15	once	TGTGCCATCAGTGAGGGGGGTGCCGTTAACTATGGCTACACCTTC	CAISEGGAVNYGYTF
NA	TRBV7-9	TRBJ2-7	16	NA	TGTGCCAGCAGCTCAGGTCTGGAGGGCCGCTCCTACGAGCAGTACTTC	CASSSGLEGRSYEQYF
NA	TRBV12-5	TRBJ1-3	15	NA	TGTGCTAGTGGTTTGGGGGCCGTGGCGGAAAACACCATATATTTT	CASGLGAVAENTIYF
NA	TRBV4-1	TRBJ1-5	15	few	TGCGCCAGCAGCTCTTTGTGGGGCGGCGATCAGCCCCAGCATTTT	CASSSLWGGDQPQHF
NA	TRBV5-6	TRBJ1-5	16	NA	TGTGCCAGCAGCTTCAGGGATTGGAATGGCAATCAGCCCCAGCATTTT	CASSFRDWNGNQPQHF
NA	TRBV29-1	TRBJ2-3	12	NA	TGCAGCGTTGAAGGTCTTGTGGATACGCAGTATTTT	CSVEGLVDTQYF
NA	TRBV5-1	TRBJ2-2	16	NA	TGCGCCAGCAGCTCCAAGGGGTCCGCGAACACCGGGGAGCTGTTTTTT	CASSSKGSANTGELFF
NA	TRBV9	TRBJ1-6	17	NA	TGTGCCAGCAGCGTTCGGGACGGTGGACGCTATAATTCACCCCTCCACTTT	CASSVRDGGRYNSPLHF
NA	TRBV28	TRBJ1-3	16	NA	TGTGCCAGCATTAGGGGGGGAACCCCCTCTGGAAACACCATATATTTT	CASIRGGTPSGNTIYF
NA	TRBV19	TRBJ2-1	16	NA	TGTGCCAGTAGTAGTCTGGACGGGGGGCGAGGCAATGAGCAGTTCTTC	CASSSLDGGRGNEQFF
NA	TRBV4-2	TRBJ2-4	13	once	TGTGCCAGCAGCCAAGACGGGAAAAACATTCAGTACTTC	CASSQDGKNIQYF
TRBD2	TRBV30	TRBJ2-5	16	NA	TGTGCCTGGAGTAGTTCTCTGGGACCCGGGGGGGAGACCCAGTACTTC	CAWSSSLGPGGETQYF
TRBD1	TRBV6-4	TRBJ2-7	18	NA	TGTGCCAGCAGTGACCCCCTGGGGACAGGGGAAGCTACCTACGAGCAGTACTTC	CASSDPLGTGEATYEQYF
NA	TRBV5-5	TRBJ2-2	14	NA	TGTGCCAGCAGCCGTGGTCGGGACCCCGGGGAGCTGTTTTTT	CASSRGRDPGELFF
NA	TRBV4-2	TRBJ1-1	19	NA	TGTGCCAGCAGCCCGGCCGTTTTAAACCAGAGAGGGCAAAGGGCTGAAGCTTTCTTT	CASSPAVLNQRGQRAEAFF
TRBD1	TRBV10-1	TRBJ2-7	16	NA	TGCGCCAGCACAACCGATACAGGGGGAGTCGACTACGAGCAGTACTTC	CASTTDTGGVDYEQYF
NA	TRBV21-1	TRBJ2-5	15	NA	TGTGCCAGCAGCAAAGGGGGGACGTCCCAAGAGACCCAGTACTTC	CASSKGGTSQETQYF
NA	TRBV5-1	TRBJ2-2	17	NA	TGCGCCAGCAGCTTGGTCGGACTCAAAACCATCACCGGGGAGCTGTTTTTT	CASSLVGLKTITGELFF
NA	TRBV11-3	TRBJ1-1	13	NA	TGTGCCAGCAGCTTAGGGGTGAACACTGAAGCTTTCTTT	CASSLGVNTEAFF
NA	TRBV28	TRBJ1-5	14	NA	TGTGCCAGCGGAGGAGGGGCCGAGGGGAGGCCCCAGCATTTT	CASGGGAEGRPQHF
NA	TRBV19	TRBJ1-1	16	NA	TGTGCCAGTAGCCCCCAGGTCACCAGACCCAACACTGAAGCTTTCTTT	CASSPQVTRPNTEAFF
NA	TRBV9	TRBJ2-3	14	NA	TGTGCCAGCAGCGCGAAACAGGTTTCAGATACGCAGTATTTT	CASSAKQVSDTQYF
NA	TRBV11-2	TRBJ2-7	13	NA	TGTGCCAGCAGCATCGGGGCGGGCTACGAGCAGTACTTC	CASSIGAGYEQYF
NA	TRBV7-6	TRBJ2-7	16	once	TGTGCCAGCAGCGGGGGATTTTTGGACGACTCCTACGAGCAGTACTTC	CASSGGFLDDSYEQYF
NA	TRBV18	TRBJ1-1	13	NA	TGTGCCAGCTCACCAGGGTTGAACACTGAAGCTTTCTTT	CASSPGLNTEAFF